This T cell receptor (beta chain) is from a study of blood T cell repertoires in COVID-19. Study details: Samples of COVID-19 (acute and convalescent) were obtained from the United States, Italy and Spain. T cells, B-cell-depleted T cells, or PBMCs provided the cDNA or gDNA that served as material.

The germline gives CDR1 LGHDT, CDR2 YNNKEL (reference sequence). This CDR3 comprises 15 residues. The trim removed 4 bases at V and 4 bases at J, leaving 8 bases unmatched. Donors of Cohort 3 who recovered were those that had two negative PCRs, clearance, or symptom resolution. As processed by the authors: Estimation of nucleated cell counts was performed using reference gene primer amplification. Data came from immunoSEQ multiplex PCR; TCRdb stores just in-frame clones and leaves some out. The DNA was the basis for D and trimming; V, J and clone size are from that table. Seen here are about 160,000 clones, approximately 81% observed once, and the top ten hold less than 20%.

This receptor was obtained from a man aged 55 to 69 who had recovered from COVID-19. The sample was PBMCs or T cells enriched from blood (not recorded which). This chain links TRBV3-1 (or the pseudogene TRBV3-2) with TRBJ1-1; 8 positions match TRBD1. The CDR3 here is CASSPVTGTGTEAFF. The CDR3 bases are TGTGCCAGCAGCCCCGTAACCGGGACAGGCACTGAAGCTTTCTTT.